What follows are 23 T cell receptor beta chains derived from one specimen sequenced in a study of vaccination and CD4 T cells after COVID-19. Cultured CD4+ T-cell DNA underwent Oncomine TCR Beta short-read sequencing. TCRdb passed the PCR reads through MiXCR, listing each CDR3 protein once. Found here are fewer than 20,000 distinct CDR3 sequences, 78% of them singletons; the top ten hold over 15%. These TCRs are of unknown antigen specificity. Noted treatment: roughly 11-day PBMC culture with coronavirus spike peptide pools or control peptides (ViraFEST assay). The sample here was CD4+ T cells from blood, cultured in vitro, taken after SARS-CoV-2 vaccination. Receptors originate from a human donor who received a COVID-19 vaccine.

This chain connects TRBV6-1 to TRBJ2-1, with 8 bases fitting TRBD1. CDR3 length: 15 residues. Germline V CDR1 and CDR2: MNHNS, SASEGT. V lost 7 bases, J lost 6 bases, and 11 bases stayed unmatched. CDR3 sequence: CASNMARGRFNEQFF. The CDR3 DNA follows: TGTGCCAGCAATATGGCCAGGGGGCGATTCAATGAGCAGTTCTTC.

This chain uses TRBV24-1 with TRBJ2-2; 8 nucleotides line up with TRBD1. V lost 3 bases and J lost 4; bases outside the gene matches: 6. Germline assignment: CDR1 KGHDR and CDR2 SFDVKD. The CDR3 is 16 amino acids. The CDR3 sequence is CATSDPRQGTTGELFF. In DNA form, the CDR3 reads TGTGCCACCAGTGATCCTAGACAGGGGACCACCGGGGAGCTGTTTTTT.

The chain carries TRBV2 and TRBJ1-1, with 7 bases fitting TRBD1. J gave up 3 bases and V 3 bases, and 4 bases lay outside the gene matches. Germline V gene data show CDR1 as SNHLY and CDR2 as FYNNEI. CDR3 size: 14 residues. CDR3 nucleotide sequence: TGTGCCAGCAGTGAGAACAGGGGCGACACTGAAGCTTTCTTT. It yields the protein CASSENRGDTEAFF.

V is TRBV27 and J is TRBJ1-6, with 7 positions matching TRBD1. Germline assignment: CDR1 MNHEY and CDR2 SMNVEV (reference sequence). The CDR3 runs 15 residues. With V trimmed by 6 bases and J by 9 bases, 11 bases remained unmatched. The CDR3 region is CASRPTGARGSPLHF. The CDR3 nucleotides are TGTGCCAGCAGACCTACAGGGGCGAGAGGTTCACCCCTCCACTTT.

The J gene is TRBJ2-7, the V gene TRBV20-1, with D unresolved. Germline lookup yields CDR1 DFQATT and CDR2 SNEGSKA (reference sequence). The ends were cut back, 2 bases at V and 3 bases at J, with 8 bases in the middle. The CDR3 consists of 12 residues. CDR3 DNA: TGCAGTGCTAGATTAGGGAACTACGAGCAGTACTTC. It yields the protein CSARLGNYEQYF.

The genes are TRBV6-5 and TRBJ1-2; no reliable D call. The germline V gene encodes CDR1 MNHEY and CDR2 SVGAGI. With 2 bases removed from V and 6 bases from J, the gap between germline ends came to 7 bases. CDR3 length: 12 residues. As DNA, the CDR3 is TGTGCCAGCAGTTACAAGGGCAATGGCTACACCTTC. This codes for CASSYKGNGYTF.

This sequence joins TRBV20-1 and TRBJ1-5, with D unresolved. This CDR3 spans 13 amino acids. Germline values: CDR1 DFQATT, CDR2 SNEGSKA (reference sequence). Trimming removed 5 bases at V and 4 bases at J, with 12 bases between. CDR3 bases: TGCAGTGCTCTGGACCCCGGGAATCAGCCCCAGCATTTT. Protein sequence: CSALDPGNQPQHF.

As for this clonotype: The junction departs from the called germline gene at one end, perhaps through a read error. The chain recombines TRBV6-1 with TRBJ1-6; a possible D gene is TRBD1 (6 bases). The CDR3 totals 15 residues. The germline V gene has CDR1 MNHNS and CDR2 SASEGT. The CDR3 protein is CASREDQGYNSPLHF. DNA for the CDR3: TGTGCCAGCAGGGAAGACCAGGGGTATAATTCACCCCTCCACTTT.

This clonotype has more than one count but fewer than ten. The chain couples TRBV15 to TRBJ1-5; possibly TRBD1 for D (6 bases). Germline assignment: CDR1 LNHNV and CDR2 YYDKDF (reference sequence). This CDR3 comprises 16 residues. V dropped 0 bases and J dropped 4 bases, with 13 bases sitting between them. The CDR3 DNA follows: TGTGCCACCAGCAGAGATGGGGGCGCGGGGAATCAGCCCCAGCATTTT. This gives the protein CATSRDGGAGNQPQHF.

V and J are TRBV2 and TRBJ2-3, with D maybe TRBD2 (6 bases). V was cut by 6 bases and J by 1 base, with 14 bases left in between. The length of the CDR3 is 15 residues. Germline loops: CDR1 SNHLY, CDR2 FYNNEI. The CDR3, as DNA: TGTGCCAGCAGCCCAGGGAGGCTGGGCACAGATACGCAGTATTTT. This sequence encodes CASSPGRLGTDTQYF.

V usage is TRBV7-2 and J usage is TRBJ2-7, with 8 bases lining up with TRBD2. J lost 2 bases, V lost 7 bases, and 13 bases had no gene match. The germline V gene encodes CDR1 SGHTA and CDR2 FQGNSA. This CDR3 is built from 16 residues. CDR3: CASNWYSGGSAYEQYF. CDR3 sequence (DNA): TGTGCCAGCAACTGGTACAGCGGGGGTTCGGCCTACGAGCAGTACTTC.

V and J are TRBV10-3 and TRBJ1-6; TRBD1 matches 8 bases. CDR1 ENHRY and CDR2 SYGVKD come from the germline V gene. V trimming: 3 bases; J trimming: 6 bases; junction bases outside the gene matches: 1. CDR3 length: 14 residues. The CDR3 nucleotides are TGTGCCATCAGTGAAACAGGGGGTAATTCACCCCTCCACTTT. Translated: CAISETGGNSPLHF.

CDR3 sequence: CASSRGAAGTGKTEKLFF. The CDR3 coding sequence is TGTGCCAGCAGCCGAGGGGCCGCCGGGACAGGGAAAACAGAAAAACTGTTTTTT. J is TRBJ1-4 and V is TRBV7-9; 9 nucleotides match TRBD1. Trimming cost V 5 bases and J 8 bases; bases outside gene matches: 18. In germline, CDR1 is SEHNR, CDR2 FQNEAQ (reference sequence). The CDR3 loop spans 18 amino acids.

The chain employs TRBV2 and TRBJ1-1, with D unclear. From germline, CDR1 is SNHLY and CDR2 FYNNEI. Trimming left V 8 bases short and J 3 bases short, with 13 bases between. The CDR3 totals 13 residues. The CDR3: CASRRRGDTEAFF. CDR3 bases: TGTGCCAGCCGCCGTCGCGGGGACACTGAAGCTTTCTTT.

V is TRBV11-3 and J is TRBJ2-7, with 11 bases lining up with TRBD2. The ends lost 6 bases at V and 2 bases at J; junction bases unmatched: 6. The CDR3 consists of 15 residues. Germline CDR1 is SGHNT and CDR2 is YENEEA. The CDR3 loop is CASSSSGGSPYEQYF. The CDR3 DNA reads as TGTGCCAGCAGTTCTAGCGGGGGGTCTCCCTACGAGCAGTACTTC.

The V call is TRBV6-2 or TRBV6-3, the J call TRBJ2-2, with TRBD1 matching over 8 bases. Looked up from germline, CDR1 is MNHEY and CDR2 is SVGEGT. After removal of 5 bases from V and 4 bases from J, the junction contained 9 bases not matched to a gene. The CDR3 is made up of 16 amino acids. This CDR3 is CASSQPRTGRTGELFF. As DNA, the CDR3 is TGTGCCAGCAGTCAGCCCCGGACAGGGCGCACCGGGGAGCTGTTTTTT.

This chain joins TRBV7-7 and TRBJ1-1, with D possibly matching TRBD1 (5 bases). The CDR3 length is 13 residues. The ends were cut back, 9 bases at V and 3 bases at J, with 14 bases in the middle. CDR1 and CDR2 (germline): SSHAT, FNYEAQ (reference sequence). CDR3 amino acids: CASMRGKDTEAFF. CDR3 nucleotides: TGTGCCAGTATGAGGGGCAAAGACACTGAAGCTTTCTTT.

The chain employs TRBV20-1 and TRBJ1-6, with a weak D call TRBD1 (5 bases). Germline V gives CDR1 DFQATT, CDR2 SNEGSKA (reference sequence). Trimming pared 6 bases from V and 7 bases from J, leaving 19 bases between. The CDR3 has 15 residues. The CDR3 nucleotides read TGCAGTGCCAAACGGTGGGGGGAGGTCAATTCACCCCTCCACTTT. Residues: CSAKRWGEVNSPLHF.

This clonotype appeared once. CDR3 coding DNA: TGCGCCAGCAGCTTGGTACGGCTCGTGGACACTGAAGCTTTCTTT. Protein sequence: CASSLVRLVDTEAFF. V and J are TRBV5-1 and TRBJ1-1; no clear D gene. Germline CDR1 is SGHRS and CDR2 is YFSETQ. V gave up 0 bases and J gave up 3 bases, with 12 bases separating them. This CDR3 is built from 15 residues.

CDR3 residues: CASSLYVGETQYF. CDR3 bases: TGTGCCAGCAGCTTATACGTTGGGGAGACCCAGTACTTC. V usage is TRBV7-2 and J usage is TRBJ2-5, with D unclear. Germline-derived CDR1 and CDR2 are SGHTA and FQGNSA. The CDR3 runs to 13 residues. The V and J ends lost 2 bases and 5 bases respectively, with 9 bases between them. Drawing the rest from reference TRBV7-2 and TRBJ2-5, the complete variable domain is GAGVSQSPSNKVTEKGKDVELRCDPISGHTALYWYRQSLGQGLEFLIYFQGNSAPDKSGLPSDRFSAERTGGSVSTLTIQRTQQEDSAVYLCASSLYVGETQYFGPGTRLLVL.

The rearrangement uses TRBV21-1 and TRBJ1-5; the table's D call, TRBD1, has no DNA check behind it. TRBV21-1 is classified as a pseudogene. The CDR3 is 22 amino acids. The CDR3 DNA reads TGTGCCAGCAGCAAAGCGCACAGACAGTTGCAACGCATGAAGTATAGCAATCAGCCCCAGCATTTT. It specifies CASSKAHRQLQRMKYSNQPQHF.

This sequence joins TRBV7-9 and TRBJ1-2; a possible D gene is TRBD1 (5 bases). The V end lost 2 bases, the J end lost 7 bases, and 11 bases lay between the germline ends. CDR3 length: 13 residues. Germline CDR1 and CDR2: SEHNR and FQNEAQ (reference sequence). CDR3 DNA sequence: TGTGCCAGCAGCTTAAACGCAGGGACTGGCTACACCTTC. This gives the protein CASSLNAGTGYTF.

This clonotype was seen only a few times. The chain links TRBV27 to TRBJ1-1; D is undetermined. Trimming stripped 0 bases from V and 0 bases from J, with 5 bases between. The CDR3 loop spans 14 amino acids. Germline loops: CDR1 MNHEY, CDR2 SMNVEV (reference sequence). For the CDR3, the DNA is TGTGCCAGCAGTTTATCGATGATGAACACTGAAGCTTTCTTT. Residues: CASSLSMMNTEAFF.